This T cell receptor (beta chain) was obtained from a study of CD8+CD57+ T cells in acquired aplastic anemia. Both TCR beta VDJ combination and CDR3 sequence profiling were carried out. Genomic DNA was the template for this profiling. In TCRdb, the reads were re-called with MiXCR into one record per CDR3 protein. The sample contains about 190,000 distinct CDR3 sequences, roughly 56% of which appear only once. CDR1 and CDR2 (germline): LNHDA, SQIVND (reference sequence). The V and J ends lost 5 bases and 3 bases respectively, with 12 bases between them. The CDR3 is made up of 14 amino acids. The sample was sorted CD4+, CD8+, or CD8+CD57+ T cells (not recorded which) from PBMCs. V and J are TRBV19 and TRBJ2-3; D possibly corresponds to TRBD1 (6 bases). The origin of this receptor is a human donor in good health, serving as a control. CDR3 DNA: TGTGCCAGTAGTCCGAGACAGGAGACAGATACGCAGTATTTT. Translation: CASSPRQETDTQYF.